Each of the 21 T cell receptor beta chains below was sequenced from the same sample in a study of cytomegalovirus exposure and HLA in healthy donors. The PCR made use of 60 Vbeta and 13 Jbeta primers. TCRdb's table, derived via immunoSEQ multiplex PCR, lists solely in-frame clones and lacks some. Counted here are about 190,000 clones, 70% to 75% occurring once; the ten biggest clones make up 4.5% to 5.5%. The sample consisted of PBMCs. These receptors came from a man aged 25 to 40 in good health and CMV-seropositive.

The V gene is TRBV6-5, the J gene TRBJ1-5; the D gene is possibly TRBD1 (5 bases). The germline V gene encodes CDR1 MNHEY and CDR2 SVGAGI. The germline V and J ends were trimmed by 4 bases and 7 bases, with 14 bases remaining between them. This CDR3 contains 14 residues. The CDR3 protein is CASSSGPGGQPQHF. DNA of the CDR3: TGTGCCAGCAGTTCGGGGCCCGGGGGGCAGCCCCAGCATTTT.

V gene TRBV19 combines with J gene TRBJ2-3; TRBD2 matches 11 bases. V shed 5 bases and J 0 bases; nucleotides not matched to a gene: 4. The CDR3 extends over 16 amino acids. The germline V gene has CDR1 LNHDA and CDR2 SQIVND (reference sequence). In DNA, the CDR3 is TGTGCCAGTAGTCCAACTAGCGGGGGAAGCACAGATACGCAGTATTTT. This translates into CASSPTSGGSTDTQYF.

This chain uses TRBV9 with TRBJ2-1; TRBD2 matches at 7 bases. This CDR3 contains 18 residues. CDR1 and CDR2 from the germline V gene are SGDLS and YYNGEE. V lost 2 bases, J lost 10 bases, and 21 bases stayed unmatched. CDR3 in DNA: TGTGCCAGCAGCGTGCAGCCCCCCGGACTAGGGGTGCCGTGGGAGCAGTTCTTC. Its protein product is CASSVQPPGLGVPWEQFF.

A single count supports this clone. CDR3 protein: CASRGQGLSSGNTIYF. CDR3 in DNA: TGTGCCAGCAGAGGACAGGGTTTGAGCTCTGGAAACACCATATATTTT. This chain joins TRBV7-9 and TRBJ1-3, with 8 positions matching TRBD1. V lost 6 bases and J lost 0; bases outside the gene matches: 7. The CDR3 is made up of 16 amino acids. Germline V gene data show CDR1 as SEHNR and CDR2 as FQNEAQ (reference sequence). Full variable domain (missing parts from reference TRBV7-9 and TRBJ1-3): DTGVSQNPRHKITKRGQNVTFRCDPISEHNRLYWYRQTLGQGPEFLTYFQNEAQLEKSRLLSDRFSAERPKGSFSTLEIQRTEQGDSAMYLCASRGQGLSSGNTIYFGEGSWLTVV.

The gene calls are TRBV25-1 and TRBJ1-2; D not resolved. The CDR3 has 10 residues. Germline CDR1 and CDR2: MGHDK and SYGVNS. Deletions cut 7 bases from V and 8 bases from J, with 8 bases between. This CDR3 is CASTTGGYTF. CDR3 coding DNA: TGTGCCAGCACGACGGGGGGCTACACCTTC.

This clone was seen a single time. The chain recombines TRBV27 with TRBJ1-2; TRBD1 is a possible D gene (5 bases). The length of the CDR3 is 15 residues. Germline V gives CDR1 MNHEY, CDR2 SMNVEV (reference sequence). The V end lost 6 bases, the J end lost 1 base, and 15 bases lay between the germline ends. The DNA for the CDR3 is TGTGCCAGCAGACTCCGGGGGGTAGGTAACTATGGCTACACCTTC. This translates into CASRLRGVGNYGYTF.

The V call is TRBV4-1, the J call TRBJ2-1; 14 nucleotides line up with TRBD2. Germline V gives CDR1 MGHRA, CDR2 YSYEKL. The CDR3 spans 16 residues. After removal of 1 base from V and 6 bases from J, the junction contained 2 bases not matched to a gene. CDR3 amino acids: CASSQGGLAGGNEQFF. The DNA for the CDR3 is TGCGCCAGCAGCCAAGGTGGACTAGCGGGAGGCAATGAGCAGTTCTTC.

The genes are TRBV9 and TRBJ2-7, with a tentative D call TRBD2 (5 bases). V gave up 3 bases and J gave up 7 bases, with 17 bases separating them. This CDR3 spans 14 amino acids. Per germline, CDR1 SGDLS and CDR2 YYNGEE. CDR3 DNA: TGTGCCAGCAGCGGAGGGATCATGTACGAAGAGCAGTACTTC. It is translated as CASSGGIMYEEQYF. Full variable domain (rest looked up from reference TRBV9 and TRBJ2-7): DSGVTQTPKHLITATGQRVTLRCSPRSGDLSVYWYQQSLDQGLQFLIQYYNGEERAKGNILERFSAQQFPDLHSELNLSSLELGDSALYFCASSGGIMYEEQYFGPGTRLTVT.

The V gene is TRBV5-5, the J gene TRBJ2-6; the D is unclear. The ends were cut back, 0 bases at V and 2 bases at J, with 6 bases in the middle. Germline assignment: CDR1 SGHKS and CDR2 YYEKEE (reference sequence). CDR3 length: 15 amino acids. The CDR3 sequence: CASSLVGPGANVLTF. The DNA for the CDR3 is TGTGCCAGCAGCTTGGTTGGGCCTGGGGCCAACGTCCTGACTTTC.

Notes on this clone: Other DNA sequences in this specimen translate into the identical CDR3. CDR3 coding DNA: TGTGCCAGCAGCGGTAGGAACACTGAAGCTTTCTTT. Its translation: CASSGRNTEAFF. The rearrangement uses TRBV11-2 and TRBJ1-1; D remains ambiguous. Trimming took off 5 bases at V and 1 base at J, with 5 bases between the two ends. Germline loops: CDR1 SGHAT, CDR2 FQNNGV. The CDR3 extends over 12 amino acids.

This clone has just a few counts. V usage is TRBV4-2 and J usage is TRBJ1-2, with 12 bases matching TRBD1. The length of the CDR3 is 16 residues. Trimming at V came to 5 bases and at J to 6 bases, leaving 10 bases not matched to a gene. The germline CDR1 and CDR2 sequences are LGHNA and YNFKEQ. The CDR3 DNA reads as TGTGCCAGCAGCGCCCGACTAGGGACAGGGGGCCATGGCTACACCTTC. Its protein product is CASSARLGTGGHGYTF.

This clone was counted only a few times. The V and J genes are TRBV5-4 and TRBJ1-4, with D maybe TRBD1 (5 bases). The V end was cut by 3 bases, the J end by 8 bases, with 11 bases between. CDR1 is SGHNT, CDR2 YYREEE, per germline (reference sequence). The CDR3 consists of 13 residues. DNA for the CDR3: TGTGCCAGCAGCTATGGACAAAAGGAAAAACTGTTTTTT. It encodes CASSYGQKEKLFF.

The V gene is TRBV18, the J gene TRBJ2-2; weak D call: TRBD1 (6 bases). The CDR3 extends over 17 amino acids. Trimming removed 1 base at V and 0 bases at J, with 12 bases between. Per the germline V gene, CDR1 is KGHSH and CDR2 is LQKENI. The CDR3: CASSPQSGQSNTGELFF. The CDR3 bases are TGTGCCAGCTCACCACAATCCGGACAGTCGAACACCGGGGAGCTGTTTTTT.

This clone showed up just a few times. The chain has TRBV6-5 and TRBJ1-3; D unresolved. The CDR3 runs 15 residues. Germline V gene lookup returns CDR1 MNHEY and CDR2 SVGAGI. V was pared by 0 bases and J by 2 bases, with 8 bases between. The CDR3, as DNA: TGTGCCAGCAGTTACTCCGACCGGGCTGGAAACACCATATATTTT. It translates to CASSYSDRAGNTIYF.

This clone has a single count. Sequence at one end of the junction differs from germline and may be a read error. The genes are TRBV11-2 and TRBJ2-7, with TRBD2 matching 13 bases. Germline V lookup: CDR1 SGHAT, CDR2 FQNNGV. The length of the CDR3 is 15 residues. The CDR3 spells CASSRLAGGSYERYF. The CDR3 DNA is TGTGCCAGCAGTAGACTAGCGGGAGGTAGCTACGAGCGGTACTTC.

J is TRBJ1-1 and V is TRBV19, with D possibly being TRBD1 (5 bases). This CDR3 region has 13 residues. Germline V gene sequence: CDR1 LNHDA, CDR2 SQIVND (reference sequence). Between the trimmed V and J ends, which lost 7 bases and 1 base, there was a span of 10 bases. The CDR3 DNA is TGTGCCAGTACCCTCGGGGGGAACACTGAAGCTTTCTTT. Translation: CASTLGGNTEAFF.

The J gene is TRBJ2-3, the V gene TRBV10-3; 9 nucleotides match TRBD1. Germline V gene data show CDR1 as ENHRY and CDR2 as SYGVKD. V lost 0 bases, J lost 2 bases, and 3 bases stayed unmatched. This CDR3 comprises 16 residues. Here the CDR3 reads CAISESGTGSTDTQYF. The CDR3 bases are TGTGCCATCAGTGAGTCCGGGACAGGGTCCACAGATACGCAGTATTTT.

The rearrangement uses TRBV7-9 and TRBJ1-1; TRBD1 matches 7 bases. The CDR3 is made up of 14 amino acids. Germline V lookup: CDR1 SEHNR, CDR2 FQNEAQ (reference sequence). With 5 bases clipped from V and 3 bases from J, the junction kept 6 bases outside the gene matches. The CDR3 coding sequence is TGTGCCAGCAGCCTCGGACAGGCTTACACTGAAGCTTTCTTT. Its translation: CASSLGQAYTEAFF.

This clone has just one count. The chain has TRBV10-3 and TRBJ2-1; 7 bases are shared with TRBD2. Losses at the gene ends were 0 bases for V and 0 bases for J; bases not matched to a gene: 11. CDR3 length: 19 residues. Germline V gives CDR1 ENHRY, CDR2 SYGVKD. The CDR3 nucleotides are TGTGCCATCAGTGAGTCGAGGCCCAATCTAGCGGTCTCCTACAATGAGCAGTTCTTC. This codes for CAISESRPNLAVSYNEQFF.

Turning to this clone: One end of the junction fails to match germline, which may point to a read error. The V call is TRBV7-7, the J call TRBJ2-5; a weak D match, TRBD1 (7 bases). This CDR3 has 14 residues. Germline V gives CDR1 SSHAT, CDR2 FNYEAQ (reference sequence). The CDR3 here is CASSVGTAGRTQYF. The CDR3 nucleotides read TGTGCTAGCAGCGTGGGGACAGCGGGTCGGACCCAGTACTTC.

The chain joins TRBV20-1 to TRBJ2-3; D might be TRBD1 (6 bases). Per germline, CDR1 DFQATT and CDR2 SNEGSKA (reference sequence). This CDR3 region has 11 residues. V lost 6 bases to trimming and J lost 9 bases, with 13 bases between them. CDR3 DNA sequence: TGCAGTGCAAGGTCTCAGGGGACGCAGTATTTT. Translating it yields CSARSQGTQYF.